One sample yielded the 17 T cell receptor beta chains listed below, sequenced in a study of identical twins. Each CDR3 protein gets one entry after TCRdb re-called the 5' RACE reads with MiXCR. Here the sample spans roughly 250,000 distinct CDR3 sequences, more than 12% being singletons. Sequencing was performed on memory (CD45RO+) T cells sorted from blood. The receptors derive from a woman aged 18-29 years in good health.

The gene calls are TRBV20-1 and TRBJ2-7; 10 positions agree with TRBD1. V gave up 5 bases and J gave up 5 bases; unmatched junction bases: 3. This CDR3 is built from 12 residues. The germline V gene encodes CDR1 DFQATT and CDR2 SNEGSKA (reference sequence). In DNA form, the CDR3 reads TGCAGTGCTCCCGGACAGGGGGACGAGCAGTACTTC. The encoded protein is CSAPGQGDEQYF.

This clonotype was found a few times. The chain employs TRBV4-1 and TRBJ2-1, with D maybe TRBD2 (5 bases). The germline CDR1 and CDR2 sequences are MGHRA and YSYEKL. The CDR3 consists of 18 residues. V was trimmed by 0 bases and J by 5 bases, leaving 20 bases between them. The CDR3 loop is CASSQDPGATLAHNEQFF. Here the CDR3 DNA reads TGCGCCAGCAGCCAAGATCCCGGCGCCACGCTAGCCCACAATGAGCAGTTCTTC.

This clonotype has a handful of counts. The chain links TRBV20-1 to TRBJ2-3; D may correspond to TRBD1 or TRBD2 (7 bases each). Trimming left V 5 bases short and J 5 bases short, with 17 bases between. The CDR3 contains 14 residues. Per the germline V gene, CDR1 is DFQATT and CDR2 is SNEGSKA (reference sequence). The CDR3 DNA reads TGCAGTGCTTCAGAGGGGGCGGGAGTAGATACGCAGTATTTT. Residues: CSASEGAGVDTQYF.

This clonotype was picked up many times. The chain links TRBV6-5 to TRBJ1-2; 10 bases are shared with TRBD1. Germline-derived CDR1 and CDR2 are MNHEY and SVGAGI. Germline trimming cut 2 bases from V and 6 bases from J; bases unmatched to any gene: 9. This CDR3 is built from 16 residues. The CDR3 DNA reads TGTGCCAGCAGTTACCAACTCTCGACAGGGGGCAATGGCTACACCTTC. It translates to CASSYQLSTGGNGYTF.

This clonotype was counted ten times or more. This chain joins TRBV4-3 and TRBJ1-1; D is ambiguous. Trimming cost V 0 bases and J 0 bases, with 2 bases left between them. The germline V gene has CDR1 LGHNA and CDR2 YSLEER. The CDR3 contains 13 residues. Here the CDR3 DNA reads TGCGCCAGCAGCCAAGATCTGAACACTGAAGCTTTCTTT. Protein product: CASSQDLNTEAFF.

J is TRBJ1-2 and V is TRBV3-1; D is possibly TRBD1 (5 bases). The ends were cut back, 4 bases at V and 7 bases at J, with 13 bases in the middle. The CDR3 is 13 amino acids. The germline V gene encodes CDR1 LGHDT and CDR2 YNNKEL (reference sequence). The CDR3 reads CASSRGESPGYTF. CDR3 in DNA: TGTGCCAGCAGCCGGGGGGAGTCGCCTGGCTACACCTTC.

This clonotype showed up just a few times. V and J are TRBV5-5 and TRBJ2-5; 9 bases match TRBD1. The CDR3 consists of 17 residues. Looked up from germline, CDR1 is SGHKS and CDR2 is YYEKEE (reference sequence). V shed 4 bases and J 0 bases; nucleotides not matched to a gene: 10. The CDR3 DNA sequence: TGTGCCAGCAGCCCCACAAGGGACAGGGAGTACCAAGAGACCCAGTACTTC. Amino acid sequence: CASSPTRDREYQETQYF.

This clonotype ranks as medium-sized. The chain employs TRBV5-1 and TRBJ2-5; 7 positions agree with TRBD2. The CDR3 is 13 amino acids. The ends lost 4 bases at V and 1 base at J; junction bases unmatched: 1. The germline V gene encodes CDR1 SGHRS and CDR2 YFSETQ. The CDR3 region is CASSREVQETQYF. The DNA for the CDR3 is TGCGCCAGCAGCCGGGAGGTCCAAGAGACCCAGTACTTC.

V and J are TRBV6-5 and TRBJ2-1; D not certain. Germline V gene data show CDR1 as MNHEY and CDR2 as SVGAGI. Deletions cut 4 bases from V and 8 bases from J, with 12 bases between. The CDR3 spans 13 residues. For the CDR3, the DNA is TGTGCCAGCAGTTCGGTTTCAGAGGATGAGCAGTTCTTC. Its translation: CASSSVSEDEQFF.

There are many counts of this clonotype. The chain is built from TRBV10-3 and TRBJ2-7; no firm D call. Germline V gene sequence: CDR1 ENHRY, CDR2 SYGVKD. The V end lost 7 bases, the J end lost 2 bases, and 24 bases lay between the germline ends. This CDR3 has 17 residues. The CDR3 sequence: CAIKKVHRFSTTYEQYF. In DNA, the CDR3 is TGTGCCATCAAGAAGGTGCATAGGTTTTCTACTACCTACGAGCAGTACTTC.

This clonotype showed up just a few times. This sequence joins TRBV7-9 and TRBJ2-7; D gene uncertain. The V end lost 5 bases, the J end lost 6 bases, and 11 bases lay between the germline ends. CDR1 is SEHNR and CDR2 is FQNEAQ in the germline V gene (reference sequence). This CDR3 comprises 12 residues. This chain's CDR3 is CASSLDLLEQYF. The CDR3 DNA follows: TGTGCCAGCAGCCTGGACCTACTCGAGCAGTACTTC.

CDR3 in DNA: TGCGCCAGCAGCTTGAACTCAGGTACCTACGAGCAGTACTTC. This codes for CASSLNSGTYEQYF. The chain combines TRBV5-1 with TRBJ2-7; no clear D gene. V lost 1 base and J lost 2, with 10 bases in between. The CDR3 sequence is 14 residues long. Germline CDR1 SGHRS, CDR2 YFSETQ.

This clonotype was seen repeatedly, ten times or more. The gene calls are TRBV5-1 and TRBJ2-3; TRBD1 agrees at 9 bases. The CDR3 has 15 amino acids. The V segment lost 0 bases and the J segment 3 bases; nucleotides outside the gene matches: 2. The germline V gene encodes CDR1 SGHRS and CDR2 YFSETQ. CDR3 loop: CASSLADRGTDTQYF. In DNA, the CDR3 is TGCGCCAGCAGCTTGGCGGACAGGGGAACAGATACGCAGTATTTT.

The genes are TRBV3-1 and TRBJ1-6; TRBD1 aligns across 8 bases. The CDR3 covers 13 residues. V was pared by 4 bases and J by 9 bases, with 2 bases of the junction left unmatched. Germline V CDR1 and CDR2: LGHDT, YNNKEL (reference sequence). CDR3 in amino acids: CASSRTGFSPLHF. The CDR3 DNA reads TGTGCCAGCAGCCGGACAGGGTTTTCACCCCTCCACTTT.

This clonotype was counted at least ten times. J is TRBJ2-1 and V is TRBV4-3; 7 positions agree with TRBD1. Germline V gene sequence: CDR1 LGHNA, CDR2 YSLEER. The CDR3 runs to 17 residues. Losses at the gene ends were 0 bases for V and 9 bases for J; bases not matched to a gene: 14. The CDR3 loop is CASSQDVGRRGLGEQFF. As DNA, the CDR3 is TGCGCCAGCAGCCAAGACGTGGGGCGAAGGGGGCTAGGTGAGCAGTTCTTC.

This clonotype was detected only a few times. The chain combines TRBV25-1 with TRBJ1-2; D uncertain. Germline V gene data show CDR1 as MGHDK and CDR2 as SYGVNS. Trimming removed 4 bases at V and 6 bases at J, with 12 bases between. This CDR3 is built from 13 residues. CDR3 loop: CASSAAGRDGYTF. In nucleotides, the CDR3 is TGTGCCAGCAGTGCGGCAGGTCGGGATGGCTACACCTTC.

The genes are TRBV7-2 and TRBJ1-2; 8 positions agree with TRBD1. Germline lookup yields CDR1 SGHTA and CDR2 FQGNSA. The ends lost 5 bases at V and 3 bases at J; junction bases unmatched: 5. The CDR3 totals 14 residues. CDR3 nucleotides: TGTGCCAGCAGCCCAACGACAGGGGACTATGGCTACACCTTC. The encoded protein is CASSPTTGDYGYTF.